Described below is a single TCR beta chain sequence and its context. Its target antigen remains unknown. Per-base qualities were not stored, and no clone one base away is much larger. V is clipped by 4 bases and J by 5 bases, and the sequence between their germline boundaries is 9 bases long. Its CDR3 holds 12 amino acids, cysteine through phenylalanine. The DNA shown is the 36-base CDR3, in frame from base 1. CDR1 is given as SQVTM and CDR2 as ANQGSEA, both from the germline V gene. In light of the paper, this sample's time point label describes: patch test 3, about 24 weeks after DPC sensitization. Read against the paper, the sample's treatment or condition label means: therapeutic diphenylcyclopropenone sensitization with weekly scalp DPC. At each patch-test visit, blood was drawn before the patch test was applied. Eligible patients were aged 18 to 70, diagnosed with alopecia, deemed suitable for DPC therapy, and excluded if pregnant. Unfractionated whole blood was collected in Tempus Blood RNA tubes, and total RNA was extracted from that blood.

The sample belongs to a study of human T cells and chemical hapten exposure (dated by TCRdb to the early 2020s). For the wider study: For sensitization, 2% DPC in acetone was applied to a roughly 2 cm by roughly 2 cm area of upper inner arm skin. Throughout the study period of around 25 weeks, patients also received therapeutic DPC doses to the scalp every week. Patch testing was done on the upper back using Finn chambers containing 0.01% DPC, and results were scored after 6 days according to International Contact Dermatitis Research Group standards. Alopecia areata with under or over 50% scalp involvement, alopecia totalis and alopecia universalis were represented in the patient cohort, which was mostly female. Libraries were combined into a pool for sequencing, and differences in TCR yield between samples came mainly from small differences in library volumes within the pool. The study tracked peripheral blood TCR repertoire changes in vivo during primary and secondary sensitization to the hapten diphenylcyclopropenone (DPC) in alopecia patients. Blood samples were taken from patients before sensitization (week 0) and at 2, 6 and about 24 weeks after DPC sensitization. Under 30 alopecia patients gave blood for TCR sequencing at one to four time points (pre-sensitization, 2, 6 and 24 weeks).

The investigation overall reported the following: DPC sensitization did not change how many TCRs were above 1 in 1000 frequency, and no evidence was found of alterations in global repertoire structure. Alopecia, a presumed autoimmune disease, was present in all patients, so the immune response of the patients might differ from that of healthy individuals. A positive correlation was found between the number of PT1 expanded TCRs and patch test score, with significance reached at thresholds 8, 16 and 32 but not 4. Expanded TCRs formed significantly more large CDR3 similarity clusters than pre-sensitization or healthy control sets, consistent with antigen-driven responses. Repeated subsampling changed both the strength of the expansion versus patch-test correlation and the threshold at which the correlation became significant.

Libraries were made using RACE. Sequencing relied on a NextSeq 500. Library preparation attached unique molecular identifiers to individual cDNA molecules for quantitative, reproducible TCR counting. Each blood RNA sample was used to sequence both TCR alpha and TCR beta chains. The paper's data handling went like this. Samples had a median of approximately 96,000 TCRs, with a range from roughly 23,224 to 750,000. The Decombinator software suite was used to annotate V, J and CDR3 in the TCR reads. Every sample was subsampled to the same number of TCRs (28,000) for the PS versus PT1 abundance plots. TCRs were defined as expanded if absent before sensitization and observed at least eight times at the 2-week time point. The public reads were quality trimmed at Q25 with fastp and then assembled into clones with MiXCR by TCRdb, keeping productive beta chains. Rows with a matching CDR3 protein are joined into one entry that keeps the most common DNA and genes. The V and J calls here are based on TCRdb, not the publication. The sample includes tens of thousands of distinct CDR3 sequences, with about 11% observed a single time. The ten largest clonotypes hold approximately 2.4% of the sample.

The TCR comes from a woman aged 25 to 39 with alopecia areata. Some clones in this sample may be carry-over from other donors' samples. The sequenced sample was whole blood, obtained in connection with sensitization to the hapten diphenylcyclopropenone (DPC). The V and J genes are TRBV29-1 and TRBJ2-1; the D assignment is uncertain and may be TRBD1 or TRBD2, with 5 bases supporting each. The base sequence is TGCAGCGTTGCCGGGACCGACAATGAGCAGTTCTTC. It encodes CSVAGTDNEQFF.